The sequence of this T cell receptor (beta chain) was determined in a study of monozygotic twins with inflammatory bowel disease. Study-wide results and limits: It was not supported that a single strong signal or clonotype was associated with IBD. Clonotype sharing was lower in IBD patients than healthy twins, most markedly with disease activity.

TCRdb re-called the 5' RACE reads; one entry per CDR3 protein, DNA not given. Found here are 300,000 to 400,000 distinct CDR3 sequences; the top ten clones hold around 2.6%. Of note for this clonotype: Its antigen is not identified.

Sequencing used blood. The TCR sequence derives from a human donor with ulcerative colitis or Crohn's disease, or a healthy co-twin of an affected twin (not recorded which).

The CDR3 reads CASSLRDFGEKLFF. The chain carries TRBV6-2 or TRBV6-3 and TRBJ1-4; no DNA is available, so the TRBD1 call from TCRdb remains unchecked. CDR3 length: 14 amino acids. Germline V gene sequence: CDR1 MNHEY, CDR2 SVGEGT.